What follows are 6 T cell receptor beta chains derived from one specimen sequenced in a study of shared clonotypes between healthy human individuals. TCRdb's table, derived via immunoSEQ multiplex PCR, lists solely in-frame clones and lacks some. The table has roughly 1,000,000 clones, more than 75% seen once. The sample was memory CD4+ T cells from PBMCs. As for subset: CD45RA-negative fraction. These receptors all stem from a man aged 18 to 35 in good health. Some clones in this sample may be carry-over from other donors' samples.

The chain carries TRBV11-2 and TRBJ1-1; 9 nucleotides line up with TRBD1. CDR1 SGHAT and CDR2 FQNNGV come from the germline V gene. Trimming took 3 bases from V and 1 from J; bases not matched to a gene: 3. This CDR3 has 15 residues. Here the CDR3 reads CASSFTGGRNTEAFF. In DNA form, the CDR3 reads TGTGCCAGCAGCTTTACAGGGGGCAGGAACACTGAAGCTTTCTTT.

This clone was detected ten times or more. The chain recombines TRBV5-6 with TRBJ2-5; D perhaps matches TRBD1 (6 bases). This CDR3 comprises 14 residues. Deletions cut 1 base from V and 7 bases from J, with 14 bases between. Per germline, CDR1 SGHDT and CDR2 YYEEEE. The CDR3 region is CASSLISARGTQYF. In DNA form, the CDR3 reads TGTGCCAGCAGCTTGATCTCCGCCAGGGGGACCCAGTACTTC.

V and J are TRBV25-1 and TRBJ2-1, with 7 positions matching TRBD2. CDR1 is MGHDK, CDR2 SYGVNS, per germline. This CDR3 is 14 amino acids long. With V trimmed by 7 bases and J by 7 bases, 10 bases remained unmatched. CDR3 sequence (DNA): TGTGCCAGCAATCGTGGCGGGAGAGCTAATGAGCAGTTCTTC. It yields the protein CASNRGGRANEQFF.

The sample holds a few counts of this clone. The chain recombines TRBV7-6 with TRBJ2-6; the match to TRBD1 covers 8 bases. The V and J ends lost 4 bases and 2 bases, in that order; junction bases with no gene match: 4. CDR1 SGHVS and CDR2 FNYEAQ come from the germline V gene. The length of the CDR3 is 16 residues. The CDR3 loop is CASSSLTGAGANVLTF. CDR3 DNA: TGTGCCAGCAGCTCGTTGACAGGGGCTGGGGCCAACGTCCTGACTTTC.

This rearrangement joins TRBV6-5 to TRBJ2-1; D may be TRBD1 (6 bases). Trimming left V 8 bases short and J 6 bases short, with 14 bases between. Germline V gives CDR1 MNHEY, CDR2 SVGAGI. The CDR3 sequence is 13 residues long. CDR3 sequence (DNA): TGTGCCAGCTGGGCAGGGGTGGGCAATGAGCAGTTCTTC. It specifies CASWAGVGNEQFF.

This chain connects TRBV5-1 to TRBJ2-2, with 7 bases aligning to TRBD1. This CDR3 is 14 amino acids long. With 8 bases clipped from V and 5 bases from J, the junction kept 9 bases outside the gene matches. CDR1 and CDR2 from the germline V gene are SGHRS and YFSETQ. As DNA, the CDR3 is TGCGCCAGTTCACCGGGACAGACAACCGGGGAGCTGTTTTTT. Protein sequence: CASSPGQTTGELFF.